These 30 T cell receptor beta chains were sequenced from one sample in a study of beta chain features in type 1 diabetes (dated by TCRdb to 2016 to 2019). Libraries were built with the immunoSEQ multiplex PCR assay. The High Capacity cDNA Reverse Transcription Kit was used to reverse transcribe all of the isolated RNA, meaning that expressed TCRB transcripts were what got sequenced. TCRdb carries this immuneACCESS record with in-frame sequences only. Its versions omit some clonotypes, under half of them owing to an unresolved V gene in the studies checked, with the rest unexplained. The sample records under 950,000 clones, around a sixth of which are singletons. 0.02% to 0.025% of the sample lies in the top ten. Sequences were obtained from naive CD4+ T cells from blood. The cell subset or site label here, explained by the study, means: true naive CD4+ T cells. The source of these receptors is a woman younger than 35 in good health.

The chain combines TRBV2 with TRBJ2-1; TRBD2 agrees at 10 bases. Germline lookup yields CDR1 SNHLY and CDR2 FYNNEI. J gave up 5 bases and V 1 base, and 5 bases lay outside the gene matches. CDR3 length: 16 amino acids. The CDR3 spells CASSEVGLAVHNEQFF. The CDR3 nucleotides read TGTGCCAGCAGTGAAGTAGGACTAGCGGTACACAATGAGCAGTTCTTC.

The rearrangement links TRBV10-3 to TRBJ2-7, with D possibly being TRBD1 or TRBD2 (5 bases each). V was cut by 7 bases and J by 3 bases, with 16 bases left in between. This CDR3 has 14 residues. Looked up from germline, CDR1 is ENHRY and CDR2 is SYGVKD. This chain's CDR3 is CAITRSGDGYEQYF. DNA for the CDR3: TGTGCCATCACTCGTAGTGGGGACGGCTACGAGCAGTACTTC.

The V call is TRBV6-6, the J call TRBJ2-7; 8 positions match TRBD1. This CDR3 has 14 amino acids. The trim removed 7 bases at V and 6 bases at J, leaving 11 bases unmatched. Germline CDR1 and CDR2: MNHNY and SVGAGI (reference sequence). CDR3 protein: CASTSRQGTGEQYF. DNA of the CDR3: TGTGCCAGCACTTCACGACAGGGGACGGGCGAGCAGTACTTC.

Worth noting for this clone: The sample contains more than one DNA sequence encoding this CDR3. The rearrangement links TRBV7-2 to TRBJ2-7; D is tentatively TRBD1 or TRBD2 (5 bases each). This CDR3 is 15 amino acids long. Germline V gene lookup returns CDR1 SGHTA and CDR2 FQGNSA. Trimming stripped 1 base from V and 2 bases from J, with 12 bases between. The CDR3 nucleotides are TGTGCCAGCAGCTTAGTCGGGACCGGTCCCTACGAGCAGTACTTC. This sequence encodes CASSLVGTGPYEQYF.

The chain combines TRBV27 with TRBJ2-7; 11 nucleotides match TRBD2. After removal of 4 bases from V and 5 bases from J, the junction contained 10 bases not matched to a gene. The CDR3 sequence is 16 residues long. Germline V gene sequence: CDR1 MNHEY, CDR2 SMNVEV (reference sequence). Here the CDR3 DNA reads TGTGCCAGCAGTTCAGGGCCGACTAGCGGGATGAACGAGCAGTACTTC. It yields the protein CASSSGPTSGMNEQYF.

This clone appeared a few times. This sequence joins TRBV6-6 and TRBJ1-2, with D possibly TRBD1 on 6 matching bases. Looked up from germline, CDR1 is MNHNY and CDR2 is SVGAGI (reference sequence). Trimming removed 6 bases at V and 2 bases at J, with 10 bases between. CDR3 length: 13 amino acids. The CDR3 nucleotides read TGTGCCAGCAGCCAACAGGGAAACTATGGCTACACCTTC. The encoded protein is CASSQQGNYGYTF.

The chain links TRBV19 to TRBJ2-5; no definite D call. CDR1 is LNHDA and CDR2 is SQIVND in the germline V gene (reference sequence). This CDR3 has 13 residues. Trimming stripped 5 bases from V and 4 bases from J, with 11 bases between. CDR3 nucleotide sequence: TGTGCCAGTAGTTCTCAGACCGGAGAGACCCAGTACTTC. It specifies CASSSQTGETQYF. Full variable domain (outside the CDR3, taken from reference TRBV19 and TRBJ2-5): DGGITQSPKYLFRKEGQNVTLSCEQNLNHDAMYWYRQDPGQGLRLIYYSQIVNDFQKGDIAEGYSVSREKKESFPLTVTSAQKNPTAFYLCASSSQTGETQYFGPGTRLLVL.

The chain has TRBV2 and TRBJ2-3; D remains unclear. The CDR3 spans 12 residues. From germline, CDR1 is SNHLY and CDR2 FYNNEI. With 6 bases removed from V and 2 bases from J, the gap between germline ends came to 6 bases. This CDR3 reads CASRYSTDTQYF. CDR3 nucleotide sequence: TGTGCCAGCAGGTACTCCACAGATACGCAGTATTTT. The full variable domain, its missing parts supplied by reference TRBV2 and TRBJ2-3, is EPEVTQTPSHQVTQMGQEVILRCVPISNHLYFYWYRQILGQKVEFLVSFYNNEISEKSEIFDDQFSVERPDGSNFTLKIRSTKLEDSAMYFCASRYSTDTQYFGPGTRLTVL.

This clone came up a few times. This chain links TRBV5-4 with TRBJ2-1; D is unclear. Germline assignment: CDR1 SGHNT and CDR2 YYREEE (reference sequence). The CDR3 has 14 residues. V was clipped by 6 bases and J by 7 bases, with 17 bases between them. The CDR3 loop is CASTQPNSQNEQFF. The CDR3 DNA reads TGTGCCAGCACCCAACCGAATAGCCAGAATGAGCAGTTCTTC.

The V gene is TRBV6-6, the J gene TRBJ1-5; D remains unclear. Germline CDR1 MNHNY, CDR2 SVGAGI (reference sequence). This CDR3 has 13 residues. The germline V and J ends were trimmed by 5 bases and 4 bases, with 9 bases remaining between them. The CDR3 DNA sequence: TGTGCCAGCAGTCCTAGTGCGAATCAGCCCCAGCATTTT. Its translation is CASSPSANQPQHF.

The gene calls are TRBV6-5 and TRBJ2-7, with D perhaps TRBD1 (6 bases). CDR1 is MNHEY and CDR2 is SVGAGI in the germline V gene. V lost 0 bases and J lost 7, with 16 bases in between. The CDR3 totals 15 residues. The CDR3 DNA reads TGTGCCAGCAGTTACTCTAGAGGGGGTATAGAGGAGCAGTACTTC. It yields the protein CASSYSRGGIEEQYF.

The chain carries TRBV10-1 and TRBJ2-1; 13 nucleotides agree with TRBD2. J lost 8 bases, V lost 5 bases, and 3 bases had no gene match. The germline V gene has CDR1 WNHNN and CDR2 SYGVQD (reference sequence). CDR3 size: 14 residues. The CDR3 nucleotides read TGCGCCAGCAGTCCCGGACTAGCGGGGGATGAGCAGTTCTTC. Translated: CASSPGLAGDEQFF.

CDR3 protein: CASSVDRGMETQYF. The DNA for the CDR3 is TGTGCCAGCAGCGTCGACAGGGGGATGGAGACCCAGTACTTC. This chain connects TRBV9 to TRBJ2-5, with 9 bases identical to TRBD1. The CDR3 contains 14 residues. V lost 2 bases, J lost 5 bases, and 4 bases stayed unmatched. Germline CDR1 and CDR2: SGDLS and YYNGEE.

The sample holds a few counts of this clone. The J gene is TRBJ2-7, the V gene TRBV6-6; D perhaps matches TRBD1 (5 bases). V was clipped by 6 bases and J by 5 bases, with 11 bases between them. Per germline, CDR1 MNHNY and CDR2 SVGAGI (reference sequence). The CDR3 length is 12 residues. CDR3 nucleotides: TGTGCCAGCAGCTCATTCAGGGACGAGCAGTACTTC. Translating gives CASSSFRDEQYF.

CDR3 DNA sequence: TGTGCCAGTAGTCTAAGGGTGGACGTCGTAAACATTCAGTACTTC. This sequence encodes CASSLRVDVVNIQYF. This chain uses TRBV19 with TRBJ2-4; no clear D gene. CDR3 length: 15 amino acids. Trimming pared 5 bases from V and 6 bases from J, leaving 17 bases between. CDR1 is LNHDA, CDR2 SQIVND, per germline (reference sequence).

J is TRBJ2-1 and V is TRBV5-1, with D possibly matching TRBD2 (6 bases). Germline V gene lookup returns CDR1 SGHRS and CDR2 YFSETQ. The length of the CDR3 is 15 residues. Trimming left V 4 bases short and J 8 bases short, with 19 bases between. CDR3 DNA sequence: TGCGCCAGCAGCCTAGGGACTTTCAGTTGGGATGAGCAGTTCTTC. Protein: CASSLGTFSWDEQFF.

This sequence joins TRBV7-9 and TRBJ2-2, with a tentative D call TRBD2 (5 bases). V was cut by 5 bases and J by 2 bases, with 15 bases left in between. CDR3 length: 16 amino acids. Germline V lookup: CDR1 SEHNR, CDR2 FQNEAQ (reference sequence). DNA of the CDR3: TGTGCCAGCAGCCTTCGGGGTGTTCCCAACACCGGGGAGCTGTTTTTT. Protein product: CASSLRGVPNTGELFF.

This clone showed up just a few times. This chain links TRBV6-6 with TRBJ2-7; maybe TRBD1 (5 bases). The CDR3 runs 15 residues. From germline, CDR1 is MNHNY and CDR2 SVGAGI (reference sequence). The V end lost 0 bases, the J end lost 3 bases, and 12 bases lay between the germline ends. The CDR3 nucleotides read TGTGCCAGCAGTTACTCGCGTGACAGTAGCTACGAGCAGTACTTC. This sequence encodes CASSYSRDSSYEQYF.

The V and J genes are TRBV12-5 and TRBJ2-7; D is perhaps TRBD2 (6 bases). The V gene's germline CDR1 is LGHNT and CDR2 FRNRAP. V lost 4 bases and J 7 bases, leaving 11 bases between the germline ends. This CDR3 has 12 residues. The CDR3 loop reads CASGYWAGEQYF. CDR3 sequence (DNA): TGTGCTAGTGGTTACTGGGCGGGGGAGCAGTACTTC.

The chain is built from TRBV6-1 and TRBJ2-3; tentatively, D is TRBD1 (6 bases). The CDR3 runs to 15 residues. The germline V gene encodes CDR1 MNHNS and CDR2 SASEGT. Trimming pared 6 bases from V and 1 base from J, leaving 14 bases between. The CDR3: CASSPQGRGTDTQYF. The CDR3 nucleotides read TGTGCCAGCAGCCCACAGGGAAGGGGCACAGATACGCAGTATTTT.

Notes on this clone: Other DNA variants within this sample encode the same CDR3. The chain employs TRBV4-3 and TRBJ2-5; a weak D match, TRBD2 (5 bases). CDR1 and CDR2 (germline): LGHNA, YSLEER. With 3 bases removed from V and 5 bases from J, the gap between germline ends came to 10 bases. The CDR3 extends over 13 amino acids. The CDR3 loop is CASSQGPGETQYF. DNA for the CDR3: TGCGCCAGCAGCCAGGGTCCGGGGGAGACCCAGTACTTC.

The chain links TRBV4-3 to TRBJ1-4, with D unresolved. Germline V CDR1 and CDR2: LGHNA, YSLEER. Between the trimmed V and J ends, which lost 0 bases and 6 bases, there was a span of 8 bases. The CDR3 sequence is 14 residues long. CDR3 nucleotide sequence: TGCGCCAGCAGCCAAGACATGGGATATGAAAAACTGTTTTTT. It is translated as CASSQDMGYEKLFF.

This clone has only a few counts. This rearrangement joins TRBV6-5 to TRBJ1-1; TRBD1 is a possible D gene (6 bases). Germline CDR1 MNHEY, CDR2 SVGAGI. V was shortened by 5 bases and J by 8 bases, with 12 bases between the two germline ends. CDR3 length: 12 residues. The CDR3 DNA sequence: TGTGCCAGCAGTACAGGGTCGAAAGAAGCTTTCTTT. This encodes CASSTGSKEAFF.

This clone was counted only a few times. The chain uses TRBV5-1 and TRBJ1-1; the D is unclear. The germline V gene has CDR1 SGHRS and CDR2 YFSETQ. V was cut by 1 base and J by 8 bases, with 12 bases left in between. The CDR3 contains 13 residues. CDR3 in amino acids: CASSLLGPGEAFF. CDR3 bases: TGCGCCAGCAGCTTGTTAGGGCCAGGAGAAGCTTTCTTT. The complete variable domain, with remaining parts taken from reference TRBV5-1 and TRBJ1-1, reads KAGVTQTPRYLIKTRGQQVTLSCSPISGHRSVSWYQQTPGQGLQFLFEYFSETQRNKGNFPGRFSGRQFSNSRSEMNVSTLELGDSALYLCASSLLGPGEAFFGQGTRLTVV.

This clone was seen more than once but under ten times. The CDR3 bases are TGTGCCAGCAGCTTAGCGGGCCGGACAGGGATTGTTAATGAGCAGTTCTTC. Its translation is CASSLAGRTGIVNEQFF. The chain recombines TRBV7-9 with TRBJ2-1, with 8 bases lining up with TRBD1. The CDR3 has 17 amino acids. Per germline, CDR1 SEHNR and CDR2 FQNEAQ (reference sequence). With V trimmed by 0 bases and J by 7 bases, 11 bases remained unmatched.

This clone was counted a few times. The DNA of the CDR3 is TGCGCCAGCAGCCAACCTGGGACTAGCGGGAAAAACATTCAGTACTTC. It specifies CASSQPGTSGKNIQYF. The chain joins TRBV4-1 to TRBJ2-4, with 12 bases matching TRBD2. Trimming removed 2 bases from V and 4 bases from J; junction bases left unmatched: 3. CDR3 length: 16 residues. Germline V gene data show CDR1 as MGHRA and CDR2 as YSYEKL.

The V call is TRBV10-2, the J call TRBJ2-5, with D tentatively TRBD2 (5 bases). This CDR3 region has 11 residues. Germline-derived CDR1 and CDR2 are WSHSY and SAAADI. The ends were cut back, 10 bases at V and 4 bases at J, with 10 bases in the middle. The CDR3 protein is CATGVGETQYF. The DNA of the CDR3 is TGCGCCACCGGGGTTGGAGAGACCCAGTACTTC.

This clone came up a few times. The CDR3 is CASSQDSTSGADTQYF. CDR3 bases: TGCGCCAGCAGCCAAGATTCCACTAGCGGGGCAGATACGCAGTATTTT. The J gene is TRBJ2-3, the V gene TRBV4-1; 10 nucleotides agree with TRBD2. CDR3 length equals 16 residues. The ends lost 0 bases at V and 4 bases at J; junction bases unmatched: 4. Germline CDR1 reads MGHRA; CDR2 reads YSYEKL.

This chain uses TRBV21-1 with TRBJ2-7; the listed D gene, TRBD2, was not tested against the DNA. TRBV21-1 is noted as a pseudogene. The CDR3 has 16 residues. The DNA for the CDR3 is TGTGCCAGCACCCTCACATTGAGTAGCGGGAGCTACGAGCAGTACTTC. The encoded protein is CASTLTLSSGSYEQYF.

The CDR3 protein is CASSMGGHQPQHF. The CDR3 bases are TGTGCCAGTAGTATGGGGGGGCACCAGCCCCAGCATTTT. V usage is TRBV19 and J usage is TRBJ1-5, with D possibly TRBD1 on 6 matching bases. Trimming stripped 3 bases from V and 7 bases from J, with 10 bases between. The CDR3 is 13 amino acids. CDR1 and CDR2 (germline): LNHDA, SQIVND (reference sequence).